This T cell receptor (beta chain) is from a study of molecular identifiers for immune sequencing clone quantification. On the study more broadly: Five portions were made in replicates from RNA of approximately 22,000 or 94,000 naive CD8 cells, and four underwent sequencing. Findings and caveats of the study: Whereas clones above 20 RNA copies held under 1% of naive-cell molecules, they held over 99% of effector molecules.

This clonotype has at least ten counts. What it binds is not known. One entry per CDR3 protein results from TCRdb running MiXCR on the PCR reads. The table has tens of thousands of distinct CDR3 sequences, 15% to 20% seen once. CDR3 size: 15 residues. V lost 6 bases and J lost 4; bases outside the gene matches: 6. The sample was naive CD8+ T cells from blood, with Jurkat cell RNA spiked in. Indicated subset: FACS-sorted CD8+CD4-CCR7+CD45RA+ naive T cells. This TCR was recovered from a human donor in good health. Some libraries in this study had Jurkat cell RNA spiked in. The chain joins TRBV12-3 or TRBV12-4 to TRBJ2-3, with 11 bases matching TRBD1. The CDR3: CASSRPGQGADTQYF. The CDR3 DNA follows: TGTGCCAGCAGCAGACCGGGACAGGGGGCAGATACGCAGTATTTT.